Below are 10 T cell receptor beta chains sequenced from a single sample in a study of sequential checkpoint blockade in melanoma. Treatment denoted: randomized to nivolumab then ipilimumab (arm A) or the reverse (arm B). Assay used: immunoSEQ multiplex PCR; TCRdb lists only in-frame clones, some missing. The sample gives tens of thousands of clones, roughly 76% of which show up once; roughly 30% is in the top ten. The sample was CD8+ T cells sorted from blood (inferred from file names), taken from a patient given nivolumab and ipilimumab in sequence. The receptors shown here come from a human donor with melanoma.

CDR3: CASSATGTSGTDTQYF. The CDR3 DNA sequence: TGTGCCAGCAGCGCCACCGGGACTAGCGGCACAGATACGCAGTATTTT. The chain has TRBV7-2 and TRBJ2-3; TRBD2 matches 10 bases. With 5 bases clipped from V and 1 base from J, the junction kept 6 bases outside the gene matches. Germline-derived CDR1 and CDR2 are SGHTA and FQGNSA. This CDR3 spans 16 amino acids.

J is TRBJ1-5 and V is TRBV5-1, with D perhaps matching TRBD1 (5 bases). This CDR3 has 14 amino acids. The germline V gene encodes CDR1 SGHRS and CDR2 YFSETQ. V lost 0 bases and J lost 3, with 7 bases in between. CDR3 coding DNA: TGCGCCAGCAGCTTGGGGGACTACAATCAGCCCCAGCATTTT. Protein product: CASSLGDYNQPQHF.

The rearrangement links TRBV4-2 to TRBJ2-3, with 9 bases aligning to TRBD1. With V trimmed by 0 bases and J by 2 bases, 6 bases remained unmatched. Germline V gene sequence: CDR1 LGHNA, CDR2 YNFKEQ. The CDR3 has 17 amino acids. This chain's CDR3 is CASSQDDGTGFTDTQYF. The CDR3, as DNA: TGTGCCAGCAGCCAAGATGACGGGACAGGGTTCACAGATACGCAGTATTTT.

This sequence joins TRBV2 and TRBJ2-7; TRBD2 is a possible D gene (7 bases). The V gene lost 6 bases and the J gene lost 5 bases, with 14 bases spanning the gap. The CDR3 covers 13 residues. Germline values: CDR1 SNHLY, CDR2 FYNNEI. The CDR3 DNA reads as TGTGCCAGCAGAGGGGGGGCTAGCCACGAGCAGTACTTC. Translated, it gives CASRGGASHEQYF.

The chain uses TRBV5-5 and TRBJ2-7; TRBD2 matches 7 bases. Trimming took 4 bases from V and 0 from J; bases not matched to a gene: 4. Germline CDR1 and CDR2: SGHKS and YYEKEE (reference sequence). The length of the CDR3 is 14 residues. In DNA form, the CDR3 reads TGTGCCAGCAGCGGGAGGGGCGGCTCCTACGAGCAGTACTTC. Translation gives CASSGRGGSYEQYF.

The V call is TRBV27, the J call TRBJ1-4; 10 bases are a match to TRBD1. The V gene end was trimmed by 5 bases and the J gene end by 6 bases; junction bases not matched to a gene: 9. Germline CDR1 reads MNHEY; CDR2 reads SMNVEV (reference sequence). This CDR3 has 16 residues. The CDR3 sequence is CASSPGPGTGDEKLFF. CDR3 DNA sequence: TGTGCCAGCAGTCCTGGGCCCGGGACAGGGGATGAAAAACTGTTTTTT.

The chain is built from TRBV6-5 and TRBJ2-5; possibly TRBD1 for D (6 bases). The germline CDR1 and CDR2 sequences are MNHEY and SVGAGI. The CDR3 contains 15 residues. V gave up 2 bases and J gave up 4 bases, with 14 bases separating them. CDR3: CASSYVEDRGETQYF. CDR3 DNA: TGTGCCAGCAGTTACGTGGAGGACAGAGGAGAGACCCAGTACTTC.

This chain links TRBV29-1 with TRBJ1-3; D is perhaps TRBD1 (6 bases). Deletions cut 6 bases from V and 6 bases from J, with 15 bases between. CDR3 size: 13 residues. Germline V lookup: CDR1 SQVTM, CDR2 ANQGSEA. The CDR3 DNA reads as TGCAGCGTGCTCAGGGGCGACGCAAACACCATATATTTT. It specifies CSVLRGDANTIYF. Full variable domain (missing parts from reference TRBV29-1 and TRBJ1-3): SAVISQKPSRDICQRGTSLTIQCQVDSQVTMMFWYRQQPGQSLTLIATANQGSEATYESGFVIDKFPISRPNLTFSTLTVSNMSPEDSSIYLCSVLRGDANTIYFGEGSWLTVV.

The chain joins TRBV18 to TRBJ2-7; TRBD1 is a possible D gene (6 bases). The CDR3 covers 14 residues. Germline CDR1 KGHSH, CDR2 LQKENI. V was shortened by 6 bases and J by 0 bases, with 12 bases between the two germline ends. DNA of the CDR3: TGTGCCAGCTCCACACAGGGAAACTCCTACGAGCAGTACTTC. Amino acids: CASSTQGNSYEQYF.

The chain has TRBV11-2 and TRBJ2-7; D possibly corresponds to TRBD2 (5 bases). V was shortened by 2 bases and J by 4 bases, with 12 bases between the two germline ends. Per germline, CDR1 SGHAT and CDR2 FQNNGV. The CDR3 loop spans 14 amino acids. In nucleotides, the CDR3 is TGTGCCAGCAGCTTATCGAGCCGAGGGTACGAGCAGTACTTC. Translated: CASSLSSRGYEQYF.